This TCR beta chain came from a study of blood T cell repertoires in COVID-19. Study-level background: Some COVID-19 samples were acute and others convalescent; all came from the United States, Italy and Spain. PBMCs, B-cell-depleted T cells, or T cells provided the cDNA or gDNA that made up the material.

The CDR3 is 16 residues long. CDR1 is SNHLY, CDR2 FYNNEI, per germline. J gave up 5 bases and V 6 bases, and 14 bases lay outside the gene matches. Study processing details: Quantification of nucleated cells was approximated via reference gene primer amplification. Some clones are missing from TCRdb's copy, which holds only in-frame ones; the method was immunoSEQ multiplex PCR. That table is the source of V, J and clone size, and D and trimming were worked out from the DNA. This sample yields tens of thousands of clones, of which about nine tenths are seen a single time; under 6% belongs to the top ten.

The sequenced sample was peripheral blood. The clonotype comes from a human donor in a cohort sampled during active COVID-19. The chain employs TRBV2 and TRBJ2-3; TRBD2 aligns across 7 bases. In DNA, the CDR3 is TGTGCCAGCAGCTCCTACGTCCGGGAGGAGGGAGATACGCAGTATTTT. As protein: CASSSYVREEGDTQYF.